The T cell receptor beta chain under discussion was sequenced for a study of blood T cell repertoires in COVID-19. The overall study: From the United States, Italy and Spain came samples of acute and convalescent COVID-19. PBMCs, B-cell-depleted T cells, or T cells were the source of the cDNA or gDNA that made up the material.

Source study methods: For nucleated cells, counts were estimated from reference gene primer amplification. Here immunoSEQ multiplex PCR was the method, and the copy in TCRdb shows in-frame clones only, minus some. V and J calls and clone size follow that table, whereas D and trimming were derived from the DNA. Here the sample spans fewer than 110,000 clones, less than 90% being singletons. Germline assignment: CDR1 SEHNR and CDR2 FQNEAQ (reference sequence). The CDR3 runs 13 residues. Trimming removed 5 bases from V and 6 bases from J; junction bases left unmatched: 6. This TCR derives from a human donor in a cohort sampled during active COVID-19. The genes are TRBV7-9 and TRBJ1-2; 7 bases line up with TRBD1. Material: peripheral blood. The CDR3 nucleotides are TGTGCCAGCAGCCGCACAGGGGCGGATGGCTACACCTTC. This sequence encodes CASSRTGADGYTF.